Below, 32 T cell receptor beta chains from the same sample are listed, as sequenced in a study of T cell changes during pregnancy in multiple sclerosis. Profiling relied on immunoSEQ multiplex PCR, and the TCRdb table lists in-frame clones only, not all of them. The table records under 100,000 clones, about 95% of them present only once. The starting material was peripheral blood, obtained in the second trimester of pregnancy. The receptor source for this set is a female donor with multiple sclerosis, enrolled in a pregnancy study.

The chain links TRBV9 to TRBJ2-5, with 14 bases fitting TRBD2. The germline V gene encodes CDR1 SGDLS and CDR2 YYNGEE. This CDR3 has 20 residues. J lost 2 bases, V lost 4 bases, and 16 bases had no gene match. The CDR3 coding sequence is TGTGCCAGCAGCTTACGGACAGGGGGGACTAGCGGGAGTAAGCAAGAGACCCAGTACTTC. Its protein is CASSLRTGGTSGSKQETQYF.

V usage is TRBV15 and J usage is TRBJ2-3; TRBD1 agrees at 7 bases. Germline loops: CDR1 LNHNV, CDR2 YYDKDF (reference sequence). The CDR3 has 16 residues. V lost 1 base to trimming and J lost 4 bases; unmatched junction nucleotides: 8. The CDR3 DNA reads as TGTGCCACCAGCAGAGCGGGACAGAGTGGGTCAGATACGCAGTATTTT. Its protein is CATSRAGQSGSDTQYF.

The V and J genes are TRBV11-3 and TRBJ2-1; TRBD1 matches at 7 bases. The CDR3 spans 16 residues. Germline V CDR1 and CDR2: SGHNT, YENEEA. J was trimmed by 7 bases and V by 0 bases; bases with no gene match: 9. The DNA for the CDR3 is TGTGCCAGCAGCTTAGACGGGCAGGGGGTAGGTAATGAGCAGTTCTTC. Translating gives CASSLDGQGVGNEQFF.

This chain links TRBV28 with TRBJ2-7, with 7 bases lining up with TRBD1. There are 13 residues in the CDR3. V was pared by 10 bases and J by 0 bases, with 6 bases of the junction left unmatched. Germline CDR1 is MDHEN and CDR2 is SYDVKM. CDR3 in DNA: TGTGCCACTGGACAGGTTAACTCCTACGAGCAGTACTTC. Amino acid sequence: CATGQVNSYEQYF.

The chain employs TRBV19 and TRBJ1-1, with 7 bases fitting TRBD1. Germline trimming cut 1 base from V and 8 bases from J; bases unmatched to any gene: 4. The CDR3 runs to 13 residues. From germline, CDR1 is LNHDA and CDR2 SQIVND (reference sequence). CDR3 in DNA: TGTGCCAGTAGTATAGGGACAGGCTCAGAAGCTTTCTTT. This codes for CASSIGTGSEAFF.

The rearrangement uses TRBV7-3 and TRBJ2-1, with TRBD2 matching over 9 bases. The CDR3 runs to 16 residues. Losses at the gene ends were 2 bases for V and 10 bases for J; bases not matched to a gene: 12. Germline V CDR1 and CDR2: SGHTA, FQGTGA. The CDR3 sequence is CASSLHPAGGPGEQFF. Written as DNA, the CDR3 is TGTGCCAGCAGCTTACATCCGGCGGGAGGGCCCGGGGAGCAGTTCTTC.

This clone was recorded only once. The chain carries TRBV6-5 and TRBJ2-7, with D possibly matching TRBD2 (6 bases). V gave up 0 bases and J gave up 5 bases, with 14 bases separating them. This CDR3 region has 15 residues. From germline, CDR1 is MNHEY and CDR2 SVGAGI. The CDR3 spells CASSYSFGGTHEQYF. For the CDR3, the DNA is TGTGCCAGCAGTTACTCTTTCGGCGGGACCCACGAGCAGTACTTC.

The V and J genes are TRBV6-5 and TRBJ2-1, with 7 bases identical to TRBD2. CDR1 and CDR2 from the germline V gene are MNHEY and SVGAGI. The CDR3 loop spans 14 amino acids. Losses at the gene ends were 5 bases for V and 8 bases for J; bases not matched to a gene: 9. Here the CDR3 reads CASSPGLPSDEQFF. The DNA for the CDR3 is TGTGCCAGCAGTCCGGGACTACCCTCGGATGAGCAGTTCTTC.

The chain employs TRBV28 and TRBJ2-7; a possible D gene is TRBD1 (5 bases). This CDR3 is built from 15 residues. Trimming cost V 6 bases and J 4 bases, with 19 bases left between them. Germline CDR1 and CDR2: MDHEN and SYDVKM. The chain's CDR3 is CASSHPGYSQYEQYF. The CDR3, as DNA: TGTGCCAGCAGCCATCCAGGGTACAGTCAATACGAGCAGTACTTC.

The CDR3 sequence is CASSLLAGGGSEQYF. The CDR3 DNA reads TGTGCCAGCAGTTTATTGGCAGGGGGCGGCTCCGAGCAGTACTTC. V gene TRBV28 combines with J gene TRBJ2-7; 8 positions agree with TRBD1. The length of the CDR3 is 15 residues. Unmatched junction bases numbered 8, after V lost 1 base and J lost 6 bases. The germline gives CDR1 MDHEN, CDR2 SYDVKM. The full variable domain, its missing parts supplied by reference TRBV28 and TRBJ2-7, is DVKVTQSSRYLVKRTGEKVFLECVQDMDHENMFWYRQDPGLGLRLIYFSYDVKMKEKGDIPEGYSVSREKKERFSLILESASTNQTSMYLCASSLLAGGGSEQYFGPGTRLTVT.

This chain uses TRBV28 with TRBJ2-7, with D uncertain. V lost 3 bases, J lost 3 bases, and 6 bases lay in between. Germline V gene lookup returns CDR1 MDHEN and CDR2 SYDVKM. The CDR3 consists of 12 residues. The CDR3 loop is CASSFRFYEQYF. CDR3 DNA: TGTGCCAGCAGTTTCCGGTTCTACGAGCAGTACTTC.

The rearrangement uses TRBV5-4 and TRBJ2-5; possible D gene TRBD1, 5 bases. Trimming cost V 1 base and J 1 base, with 11 bases left between them. This CDR3 has 15 residues. The germline V gene has CDR1 SGHNT and CDR2 YYREEE (reference sequence). CDR3 protein: CASSLSRAVQETQYF. In DNA form, the CDR3 reads TGTGCCAGCAGCTTGTCCAGGGCGGTCCAAGAGACCCAGTACTTC.

This chain links TRBV7-8 with TRBJ2-7; possibly TRBD2 for D (6 bases). Trimming left V 7 bases short and J 5 bases short, with 24 bases between. The CDR3 has 16 amino acids. CDR1 and CDR2 (germline): SGHVS, FQNEAQ. Here the CDR3 reads CASTPWAGGMENEQYF. The CDR3, as DNA: TGTGCCAGCACCCCATGGGCGGGCGGGATGGAGAACGAGCAGTACTTC.

This chain uses TRBV15 with TRBJ2-3; TRBD1 agrees at 8 bases. The CDR3 totals 17 residues. CDR1 is LNHNV and CDR2 is YYDKDF in the germline V gene (reference sequence). J lost 2 bases, V lost 5 bases, and 12 bases had no gene match. CDR3 coding DNA: TGTGCCACCAGCGGACAGGGACAGCCGCCGCCCACAGATACGCAGTATTTT. Translating it yields CATSGQGQPPPTDTQYF.

The V gene is TRBV27, the J gene TRBJ2-7; TRBD1 matches at 7 bases. J gave up 3 bases and V 5 bases, and 4 bases lay outside the gene matches. The germline gives CDR1 MNHEY, CDR2 SMNVEV (reference sequence). The CDR3 covers 13 residues. CDR3 nucleotide sequence: TGTGCCAGCAGTCCCCGACAGGGCTACGAGCAGTACTTC. This encodes CASSPRQGYEQYF.

The V gene is TRBV30, the J gene TRBJ1-5; 8 bases map to TRBD1. The CDR3 totals 13 residues. Trimming removed 2 bases from V and 4 bases from J; junction bases left unmatched: 1. Germline V gene sequence: CDR1 GTSNPN, CDR2 SVGIG (reference sequence). The CDR3 coding sequence is TGTGCCTGGAGTACAGGGGGGAATCAGCCCCAGCATTTT. Its protein product is CAWSTGGNQPQHF.

The chain combines TRBV13 with TRBJ2-7; 7 bases fit TRBD1. The germline V gene encodes CDR1 PRHDT and CDR2 FYEKMQ (reference sequence). The CDR3 is 13 residues long. The junction had 9 bases not matched to a gene; V was cut back by 6 bases and J by 7 bases. CDR3 nucleotide sequence: TGTGCCAGCAGAGGCGAGGGGGCGGCGGAGCAGTACTTC. Protein: CASRGEGAAEQYF.

V is TRBV7-7 and J is TRBJ2-5, with D possibly matching TRBD2 (6 bases). The length of the CDR3 is 13 residues. Germline V CDR1 and CDR2: SSHAT, FNYEAQ (reference sequence). V lost 2 bases to trimming and J lost 5 bases, with 9 bases between them. This CDR3 reads CASSLSGGETQYF. As DNA, the CDR3 is TGTGCCAGCAGCTTAAGTGGAGGGGAGACCCAGTACTTC.

The rearrangement links TRBV7-7 to TRBJ2-1; tentative D call: TRBD1 (5 bases). The CDR3 totals 13 residues. Germline assignment: CDR1 SSHAT and CDR2 FNYEAQ (reference sequence). The V end was cut by 4 bases, the J end by 3 bases, with 7 bases between. The CDR3: CASSSDSYNEQFF. In nucleotides, the CDR3 is TGTGCCAGCAGCTCCGACAGCTACAATGAGCAGTTCTTC.

This chain uses TRBV5-1 with TRBJ2-7; TRBD2 aligns across 8 bases. CDR1 and CDR2 from the germline V gene are SGHRS and YFSETQ. The V gene end was trimmed by 4 bases and the J gene end by 2 bases; junction bases not matched to a gene: 8. CDR3 length equals 15 residues. The CDR3 DNA follows: TGCGCCAGCAGCCCGATTCCGGGACTAGCCTACGAGCAGTACTTC. It yields the protein CASSPIPGLAYEQYF.

The V gene is TRBV7-9, the J gene TRBJ2-5; 9 bases are a match to TRBD2. The CDR3 covers 15 residues. V was clipped by 4 bases and J by 1 base; unmatched bases: 4. In germline, CDR1 is SEHNR, CDR2 FQNEAQ (reference sequence). The CDR3 spells CASSWAGGLQETQYF. The CDR3 nucleotides read TGTGCCAGCAGCTGGGCGGGAGGGCTCCAAGAGACCCAGTACTTC.

The chain employs TRBV4-3 and TRBJ1-4; 8 nucleotides match TRBD1. Germline values: CDR1 LGHNA, CDR2 YSLEER. CDR3 length: 14 amino acids. V lost 4 bases, J lost 6 bases, and 4 bases stayed unmatched. The CDR3 sequence is CASSRGTGDEKLFF. The CDR3 region has the DNA TGCGCCAGCAGCCGAGGGACAGGCGATGAAAAACTGTTTTTT.

V and J are TRBV6-5 and TRBJ2-7, with TRBD1 as a possible D gene (5 bases). Germline V CDR1 and CDR2: MNHEY, SVGAGI. The V gene lost 6 bases and the J gene lost 0 bases, with 9 bases spanning the gap. CDR3 size: 13 residues. This CDR3 is CASRDTFSYEQYF. The CDR3, as DNA: TGTGCCAGCAGGGACACCTTCTCCTACGAGCAGTACTTC.

This rearrangement joins TRBV7-2 to TRBJ2-6; the D gene is possibly TRBD1 (5 bases). With 7 bases removed from V and 5 bases from J, the gap between germline ends came to 18 bases. From germline, CDR1 is SGHTA and CDR2 FQGNSA. The CDR3 extends over 16 amino acids. CDR3 in DNA: TGTGCCAGCACCGCCTCAACAGGTTCCTGGGCCAACGTCCTGACTTTC. This encodes CASTASTGSWANVLTF.

This chain joins TRBV2 and TRBJ2-7; the D gene is possibly TRBD2 (6 bases). The CDR3 sequence is 13 residues long. V lost 5 bases and J lost 6, with 14 bases in between. Germline V lookup: CDR1 SNHLY, CDR2 FYNNEI. The CDR3 loop is CASSSLFGGEQYF. The DNA for the CDR3 is TGTGCCAGCAGTTCCCTCTTCGGGGGCGAGCAGTACTTC.

The chain uses TRBV30 and TRBJ1-5, with D possibly being TRBD1 (6 bases). The CDR3 contains 14 residues. Germline V lookup: CDR1 GTSNPN, CDR2 SVGIG (reference sequence). V lost 3 bases to trimming and J lost 7 bases, with 16 bases between them. CDR3: CAWSDKQGVQPQHF. DNA of the CDR3: TGTGCCTGGAGCGATAAACAGGGAGTACAGCCCCAGCATTTT.

CDR3 protein: CASSISRVVDNEQFF. DNA of the CDR3: TGTGCCAGTAGTATATCTCGGGTAGTCGACAATGAGCAGTTCTTC. The gene calls are TRBV19 and TRBJ2-1, with D hard to call. CDR1 is LNHDA, CDR2 SQIVND, per germline (reference sequence). CDR3 length: 15 amino acids. Trimming took 2 bases from V and 5 from J, leaving 13 bases between them. Full variable domain (outside the CDR3, taken from reference TRBV19 and TRBJ2-1): DGGITQSPKYLFRKEGQNVTLSCEQNLNHDAMYWYRQDPGQGLRLIYYSQIVNDFQKGDIAEGYSVSREKKESFPLTVTSAQKNPTAFYLCASSISRVVDNEQFFGPGTRLTVL.

V is TRBV14 and J is TRBJ2-3; no reliable D call. Germline V gene lookup returns CDR1 SGHDN and CDR2 FVKESK. Between the trimmed V and J ends, which lost 0 bases and 3 bases, there was a span of 7 bases. The CDR3 length is 14 residues. The CDR3 DNA sequence: TGTGCCAGCAGCCAAGACCTAGTTACAGATACGCAGTATTTT. Amino acid sequence: CASSQDLVTDTQYF.

The chain uses TRBV5-1 and TRBJ1-1, with 11 bases identical to TRBD1. CDR1 is SGHRS, CDR2 YFSETQ, per germline. There are 17 residues in the CDR3. Trimming cost V 3 bases and J 5 bases; bases outside gene matches: 12. The CDR3 bases are TGCGCCAGCAGCTATTCTGGACAGGGGGCGCTGGGAACTGAAGCTTTCTTT. Its translation is CASSYSGQGALGTEAFF.

CDR3 sequence reads: CAWSVKAGGPNEQFF. In DNA form, the CDR3 reads TGTGCCTGGAGTGTGAAAGCGGGAGGGCCGAATGAGCAGTTCTTC. This chain uses TRBV30 with TRBJ2-1, with 10 bases identical to TRBD2. The CDR3 is 15 residues long. Germline CDR1 and CDR2: GTSNPN and SVGIG (reference sequence). J gave up 7 bases and V 0 bases, and 6 bases lay outside the gene matches.

This clone was counted a single time. The V and J genes are TRBV7-9 and TRBJ2-7; the match to TRBD2 covers 9 bases. The CDR3 is made up of 15 amino acids. V lost 3 bases, J lost 2 bases, and 5 bases stayed unmatched. CDR1 is SEHNR, CDR2 FQNEAQ, per germline (reference sequence). CDR3 sequence (DNA): TGTGCCAGCAGCTTGGAGGCTAGCGGGGCCTACGAGCAGTACTTC. This codes for CASSLEASGAYEQYF.

The chain uses TRBV6-5 and TRBJ1-2; 8 nucleotides match TRBD1. The CDR3 runs to 14 residues. V lost 4 bases, J lost 6 bases, and 7 bases stayed unmatched. Germline CDR1 is MNHEY and CDR2 is SVGAGI. DNA of the CDR3: TGTGCCAGCAGTTCCACGGACAGGGTAGATGGCTACACCTTC. This encodes CASSSTDRVDGYTF.